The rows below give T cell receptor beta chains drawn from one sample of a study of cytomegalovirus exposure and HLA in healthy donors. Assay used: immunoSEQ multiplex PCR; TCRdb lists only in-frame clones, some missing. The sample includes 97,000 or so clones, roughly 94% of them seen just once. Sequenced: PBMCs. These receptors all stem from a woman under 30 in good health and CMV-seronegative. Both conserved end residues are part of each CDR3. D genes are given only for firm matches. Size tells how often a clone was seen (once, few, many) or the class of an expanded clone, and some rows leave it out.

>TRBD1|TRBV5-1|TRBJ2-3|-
TGCGCCAGCAGCTCGGGACAGAAGAAAGATACGCAGTATTTT
CASSSGQKKDTQYF
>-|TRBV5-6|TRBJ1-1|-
TGTGCCAGCAGCTTAGGACAGATTGAAGCTTTCTTT
CASSLGQIEAFF
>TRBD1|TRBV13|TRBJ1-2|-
TGTGCCAGCAGCCGGGGGACAGGGGAGTGGAGGTATGGCTACACCTTC
CASSRGTGEWRYGYTF
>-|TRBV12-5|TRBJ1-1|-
TGTGCTAGTGGTTTGTCAGCGCCCTACACTGAAGCTTTCTTT
CASGLSAPYTEAFF
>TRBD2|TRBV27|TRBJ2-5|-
TGTGCCAGCAGTTCTGGGACTAGCGGGAGAGGGGAGACCCAGTACTTC
CASSSGTSGRGETQYF
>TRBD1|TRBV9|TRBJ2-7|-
TGTGCCAGCAGCCCAGAACAGGGGGCCTACGAGCAGTACTTC
CASSPEQGAYEQYF
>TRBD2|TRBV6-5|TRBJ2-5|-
TGTGCCAGCAGTTACGCAGCGGGGTGGTCGGGGACCCAGTACTTC
CASSYAAGWSGTQYF
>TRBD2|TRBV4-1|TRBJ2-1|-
TGCGCCAGCAGCAAAGCGGGAGGAGGAGTCAGAGAGCAGTTCTTC
CASSKAGGGVREQFF
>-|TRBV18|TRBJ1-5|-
TGTGCCAGCTCACCAGGAACGGGGAATCAGCCCCAGCATTTT
CASSPGTGNQPQHF
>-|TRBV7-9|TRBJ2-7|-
TGTGCCAGCAGCCTTGGCATCGGAGACGAGCAGTACTTC
CASSLGIGDEQYF
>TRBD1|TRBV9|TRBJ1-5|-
TGTGCCAGCAGCAGGACAGGTAGCAATCAGCCCCAGCATTTT
CASSRTGSNQPQHF
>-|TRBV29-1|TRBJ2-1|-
TGCAGCGTTGAGCTCCGTGACTATGAGCAGTTCTTC
CSVELRDYEQFF
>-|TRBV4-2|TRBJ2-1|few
TGTGCCAGCAGCCAAGCCTTGGAAGGAGGCTACAATGAGCAGTTCTTC
CASSQALEGGYNEQFF
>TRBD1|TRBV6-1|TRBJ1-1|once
TGTGCCAGCAGTGAATGGGACAGCAACCCGATTAAGAATGAAGCTTTCTTT
CASSEWDSNPIKNEAFF
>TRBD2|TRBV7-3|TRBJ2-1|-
TGTGCCAGCAGCCAAGGGACTAGTTGGGATGAGCAGTTCTTC
CASSQGTSWDEQFF
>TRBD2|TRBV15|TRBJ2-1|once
TGTGCCACCAGAAAGCAGTCCGGGACTAGCGGGTACAATGAGCAGTTCTTC
CATRKQSGTSGYNEQFF
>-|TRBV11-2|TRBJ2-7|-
TGTGCCAGCAGCTTAGAGGTAGGGGATTCCTACGAGCAGTACTTC
CASSLEVGDSYEQYF
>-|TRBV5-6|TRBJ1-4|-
TGTGCCAGCAGCTTGGTGAAGGGGAGGGTTGAAAAACTGTTTTTT
CASSLVKGRVEKLFF
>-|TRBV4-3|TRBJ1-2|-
TGCGCCAGCAGCCCCGGCCAGGGGCGCTATGGCTACACCTTC
CASSPGQGRYGYTF
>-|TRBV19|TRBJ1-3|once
TGTGCCAGTAGGCCCGACAGCGTGTCTGGAAACACCATATATTTT
CASRPDSVSGNTIYF
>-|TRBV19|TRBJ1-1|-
TGTGCCAGTAGTATGTCCGTGAACACTGAAGCTTTCTTT
CASSMSVNTEAFF
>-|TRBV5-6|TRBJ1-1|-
TGTGCCAGCAGCCTCCTTTACACTGAAGCTTTCTTT
CASSLLYTEAFF
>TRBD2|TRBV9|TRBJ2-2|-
TGTGCCAGCAGCGTACTTCCTAGCGGGGACACCGGGGAGCTGTTTTTT
CASSVLPSGDTGELFF
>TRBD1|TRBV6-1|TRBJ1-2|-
TGTGCCAGCAGTATGGACAGGGACTATGGCTACACCTTC
CASSMDRDYGYTF
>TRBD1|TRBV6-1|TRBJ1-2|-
TGTGCCAGCAGCAAGGGCCAGGGGGATGGCTACACCTTC
CASSKGQGDGYTF
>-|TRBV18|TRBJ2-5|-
TGTGCCAGCTCACTGGACAGTCCCCGGGAGACCCAGTACTTC
CASSLDSPRETQYF
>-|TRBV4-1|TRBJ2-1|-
TGCGCCAGCAGCCAAGTTGTTGGTCCTAGCAATGAGCAGTTCTTC
CASSQVVGPSNEQFF
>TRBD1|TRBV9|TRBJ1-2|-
TGTGCCAGCCGAAACAGGGGCTATGGCTACACCTTC
CASRNRGYGYTF
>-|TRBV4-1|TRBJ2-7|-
TGCGCCAGCAGCCAAGCCGGGGGGCTTCTAGTAGGGGAGCAGTACTTC
CASSQAGGLLVGEQYF
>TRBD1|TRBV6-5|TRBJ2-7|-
TGTGCCAGCAGTCGCGACAGGGGGCTCTCCTACGAGCAGTACTTC
CASSRDRGLSYEQYF
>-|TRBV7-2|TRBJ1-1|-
TGTGCCAGCAGCTTAAGTAGAGGCAGGGCAGCTTTCTTT
CASSLSRGRAAFF
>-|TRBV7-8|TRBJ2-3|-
TGTGCCAGCAGCTTTTCTTCCCGAGGGCTAGATCGTGATAGAGATACGCAGTATTTT
CASSFSSRGLDRDRDTQYF